These 19 T cell receptor beta chains were sequenced from one sample in a study of molecular identifiers for immune sequencing clone quantification. TCRdb reprocessed the PCR reads with MiXCR, giving one entry per CDR3 protein. The sample lists some 580,000 distinct CDR3 sequences, over 25% seen once, with around 0.78% in the top ten. Sequenced material: naive CD8+ T cells from blood, with Jurkat cell RNA spiked in. Subset given: FACS-sorted CD8+CD4-CCR7+CD45RA+ naive T cells. These receptors came from a human donor in good health. Some libraries in this study had Jurkat cell RNA spiked in.

This clonotype was counted ten times or more. V is TRBV27 and J is TRBJ1-1, with D uncertain. Germline V gene sequence: CDR1 MNHEY, CDR2 SMNVEV (reference sequence). V lost 3 bases to trimming and J lost 2 bases, with 10 bases between them. The CDR3 contains 14 residues. CDR3 region: CASSFGGINTEAFF. In nucleotides, the CDR3 is TGTGCCAGCAGTTTTGGAGGAATTAACACTGAAGCTTTCTTT.

Of note for this clonotype: At one end the junction does not follow the germline gene, possibly because of a read error. This rearrangement joins TRBV15 to TRBJ2-7; D is perhaps TRBD2 (5 bases). The CDR3 length is 16 residues. CDR1 and CDR2 from the germline V gene are LNHNV and YYDKDF (reference sequence). CDR3 loop: CATSQPLGLRRYGQYF. The CDR3 nucleotides are TGTGCCACCAGCCAGCCCCTCGGACTTCGGCGATACGGGCAGTACTTC.

CDR3 bases: TGTGCCAGCAGCAAACAGGACAGGACTGGCACTGAAGCTTTCTTT. It specifies CASSKQDRTGTEAFF. V gene TRBV11-3 combines with J gene TRBJ1-1; 7 bases are a match to TRBD1. From germline, CDR1 is SGHNT and CDR2 YENEEA. CDR3 length: 15 amino acids. The V segment lost 5 bases and the J segment 4 bases; nucleotides outside the gene matches: 10.

The V call is TRBV5-6, the J call TRBJ1-1; the match to TRBD1 covers 7 bases. With 4 bases clipped from V and 6 bases from J, the junction kept 18 bases outside the gene matches. Germline assignment: CDR1 SGHDT and CDR2 YYEEEE. The CDR3 has 17 amino acids. This CDR3 reads CASSRRWEEQGSAEAFF. CDR3 sequence (DNA): TGTGCCAGCAGCCGCCGATGGGAGGAACAGGGGAGCGCTGAAGCTTTCTTT.

On this clonotype: This may come from a read error, since a much larger clone is one base off. The genes are TRBV30 and TRBJ2-7, with D perhaps TRBD1 or TRBD2 (6 bases each). The CDR3 totals 12 residues. Germline values: CDR1 GTSNPN, CDR2 SVGIG (reference sequence). This CDR3 is CAWSLAGGEQHF. CDR3 nucleotide sequence: TGTGCCTGGAGCCTAGCCGGGGGCGAGCAGCACTTC.

This clonotype has a count of ten or more. The chain uses TRBV27 and TRBJ2-7; TRBD2 matches at 8 bases. Per the germline V gene, CDR1 is MNHEY and CDR2 is SMNVEV (reference sequence). With V trimmed by 5 bases and J by 4 bases, 19 bases remained unmatched. The CDR3 sequence is 18 residues long. The CDR3 bases are TGTGCCAGCAGTACGAACGGGAGGGCCGTAGAGGGGGGTTACGAGCAGTACTTC. This translates into CASSTNGRAVEGGYEQYF.

In this sample, this clonotype turned up a few times. The rearrangement uses TRBV11-2 and TRBJ2-7; no firm D call. V gave up 5 bases and J gave up 7 bases, with 12 bases separating them. Germline loops: CDR1 SGHAT, CDR2 FQNNGV. The CDR3 covers 12 residues. CDR3 protein: CASSPILLEQYF. The CDR3 region has the DNA TGTGCCAGCAGCCCAATTCTACTGGAGCAGTACTTC.

The V and J genes are TRBV6-6 and TRBJ1-6; D perhaps matches TRBD1 (6 bases). This CDR3 comprises 18 residues. Germline values: CDR1 MNHNY, CDR2 SVGAGI (reference sequence). V lost 5 bases and J 1 base, leaving 18 bases between the germline ends. The CDR3 DNA is TGTGCCAGCAGTACAGGGATGGGGATTGCTTCCTATAATTCACCCCTCCACTTT. It codes for CASSTGMGIASYNSPLHF.

The chain combines TRBV12-3 or TRBV12-4 with TRBJ2-5, with D unclear. Trimming shortened V by 5 bases and J by 2 bases, and 18 bases separated the two germline ends. This CDR3 contains 16 residues. This CDR3 reads CASSPLTGRLQETQYF. The CDR3 DNA reads TGTGCCAGCAGTCCGCTGACTGGAAGGCTGCAAGAGACCCAGTACTTC.

This clonotype has at least ten counts. The chain recombines TRBV4-3 with TRBJ2-7; tentatively, D is TRBD2 (5 bases). V was clipped by 4 bases and J by 4 bases, with 14 bases between them. This CDR3 region has 14 residues. CDR1 and CDR2 from the germline V gene are LGHNA and YSLEER. The CDR3 DNA is TGCGCCAGCAGCCCCCACAGAGGGTTTTACGAGCAGTACTTC. As protein: CASSPHRGFYEQYF.

A word on this clonotype: Since no conserved phenylalanine or tryptophan closes the CDR3, a read error is the likely cause. The chain is built from TRBV7-9 and TRBJ1-1, with a tentative D call TRBD1 (5 bases). The CDR3 has 16 amino acids. Per germline, CDR1 SEHNR and CDR2 FQNEAQ (reference sequence). The V end lost 2 bases, the J end lost 0 bases, and 13 bases lay between the germline ends. In nucleotides, the CDR3 is TGTGCCAGCAGCTTACCGACAGACCTGCTGAACACTGAAGCTTTCTAT. This sequence encodes CASSLPTDLLNTEAFY.

This sequence joins TRBV2 and TRBJ2-7; D perhaps matches TRBD2 (6 bases). The germline V gene encodes CDR1 SNHLY and CDR2 FYNNEI. The ends were cut back, 11 bases at V and 5 bases at J, with 13 bases in the middle. The CDR3 is made up of 11 amino acids. In DNA, the CDR3 is TGTGCCCTACAGGAGGGCCACGAGCAGTACTTC. It yields the protein CALQEGHEQYF. The variable domain in full, completed from reference TRBV2 and TRBJ2-7, reads EPEVTQTPSHQVTQMGQEVILRCVPISNHLYFYWYRQILGQKVEFLVSFYNNEISEKSEIFDDQFSVERPDGSNFTLKIRSTKLEDSAMYFCALQEGHEQYFGPGTRLTVT.

This clonotype was seen only a few times. The V gene is TRBV5-8, the J gene TRBJ2-5; perhaps D is TRBD1 or TRBD2 (6 bases each). V was pared by 6 bases and J by 4 bases, with 22 bases between. This CDR3 is built from 16 residues. The germline V gene encodes CDR1 SGHTS and CDR2 YDEGEE. The CDR3 nucleotides read TGTGCCAGCACCTCCCTGGAGGGACATCAACGAGAGACCCAGTACTTC. Translation gives CASTSLEGHQRETQYF.

This clonotype was picked up a small number of times. V is TRBV19 and J is TRBJ2-7, with D uncertain. Germline loops: CDR1 LNHDA, CDR2 SQIVND (reference sequence). This CDR3 contains 14 residues. Between the trimmed V and J ends, which lost 3 bases and 0 bases, there was a span of 9 bases. The CDR3 protein is CASSIQDFSYEQYF. The DNA for the CDR3 is TGTGCCAGTAGTATTCAAGACTTCTCCTACGAGCAGTACTTC.

This clonotype was counted between two and nine times. This chain joins TRBV24-1 and TRBJ2-2; TRBD2 matches at 12 bases. The V gene's germline CDR1 is KGHDR and CDR2 SFDVKD. Trimming took 7 bases from V and 2 from J; bases not matched to a gene: 4. CDR3 size: 16 residues. The CDR3 nucleotides read TGTGCCACCAGGCCTGGACTAGCGGGAAACACCGGGGAGCTGTTTTTT. It yields the protein CATRPGLAGNTGELFF.

This clonotype was seen ten or more times. This chain joins TRBV4-3 and TRBJ2-6; D remains unclear. This CDR3 contains 15 residues. The V gene lost 6 bases and the J gene lost 4 bases, with 13 bases spanning the gap. Germline V gives CDR1 LGHNA, CDR2 YSLEER. DNA of the CDR3: TGCGCCAGCAGTTTGTGGGGAACCGGGGCCAACGTCCTGACTTTC. Its protein is CASSLWGTGANVLTF.

The CDR3 DNA is TGTGCCAGCAGTCCCATGGGGGTGGGCGAGCAGTACTTC. This translates into CASSPMGVGEQYF. This chain uses TRBV12-3 or TRBV12-4 with TRBJ2-7; D is tentatively TRBD1 or TRBD2 (5 bases each). V lost 5 bases to trimming and J lost 6 bases, with 14 bases between them. This CDR3 is built from 13 residues.

This clonotype was recorded a few times. V and J are TRBV20-1 and TRBJ2-7, with 9 bases that match TRBD2. The germline CDR1 and CDR2 sequences are DFQATT and SNEGSKA (reference sequence). V trimming: 4 bases; J trimming: 0 bases; junction bases outside the gene matches: 10. The CDR3 is made up of 16 amino acids. CDR3 DNA sequence: TGCAGTGCTACCGGGACTAGCACCTACTCCTCCTACGAGCAGTACTTC. Its protein is CSATGTSTYSSYEQYF.

This clonotype came up a few times. The chain combines TRBV6-1 with TRBJ2-7; 7 nucleotides align to TRBD1. V dropped 7 bases and J dropped 0; count of bases not matched to a gene: 6. The germline gives CDR1 MNHNS, CDR2 SASEGT. This CDR3 is 14 amino acids long. The CDR3 is CASTDRALSYEQYF. The CDR3 coding sequence is TGTGCCAGCACCGACAGGGCACTCTCCTACGAGCAGTACTTC.